This record covers a single TCR beta chain. The antigen is unknown. A much larger clone sits a single nucleotide away, making a read error possible. The data derive from a study of tumor and adjacent non-tumor tissue in lung cancer. RNA was extracted from bulk tissue without any cell sorting. Distant lung tissue was collected more than 3 cm away from the tumor edge. TCRbeta libraries were built with three rounds of nested PCR, modified from ARM-PCR. TCRdb independently ran MiXCR on the multiplex PCR reads; one entry per CDR3 protein. The sample carries around 60,000 distinct CDR3 sequences, about 55% recorded once. In germline, CDR1 is MNHEY, CDR2 SVGAGI. Germline trimming cut 10 bases from V and 7 bases from J; bases unmatched to any gene: 9. The CDR3 covers 12 residues. Findings and limits, study-wide: Higher tumor TCR diversity was associated with shorter survival. In normal lung, the top 100 clones were significantly more dominant than in tumor.

Sequencing input: distant non-tumor lung tissue. This receptor was obtained from a man between 65 and 85 years old with non-small cell lung cancer. The J gene is TRBJ1-1, the V gene TRBV6-5; 7 bases are a match to TRBD1. The CDR3 loop is CANKVTGSEAFF. DNA for the CDR3: TGTGCCAACAAGGTGACAGGGAGTGAAGCTTTCTTT.